This entry lists 15 T cell receptor beta chains sequenced from one sample in a study of technical replicates of blood from a few donors. Measured with immunoSEQ multiplex PCR; TCRdb has only the in-frame clones, and not every one. The table lists roughly 62,000 clones, 75% to 95% of them singletons. Sequenced sample: PBMCs. Receptors originate from a human donor in good health. Some clones in this sample may be carry-over from other donors' samples.

The chain recombines TRBV20-1 with TRBJ2-3; perhaps TRBD2 as D (6 bases). V lost 4 bases, J lost 6 bases, and 8 bases lay in between. The CDR3 is 11 residues long. The germline V gene has CDR1 DFQATT and CDR2 SNEGSKA (reference sequence). The CDR3 DNA sequence: TGCAGTGCTACTCGGGAGGATACGCAGTATTTT. Translated, it gives CSATREDTQYF.

The chain employs TRBV6-1 and TRBJ1-1; D not resolved. The CDR3 is made up of 11 amino acids. With 3 bases removed from V and 5 bases from J, the gap between germline ends came to 4 bases. Germline assignment: CDR1 MNHNS and CDR2 SASEGT. In DNA form, the CDR3 reads TGTGCCAGCAGTGACAGAACTGAAGCTTTCTTT. Amino acid sequence: CASSDRTEAFF.

J is TRBJ1-2 and V is TRBV7-9, with D maybe TRBD1 (5 bases). Germline CDR1 is SEHNR and CDR2 is FQNEAQ (reference sequence). Trimming pared 5 bases from V and 3 bases from J, leaving 13 bases between. The CDR3 runs to 14 residues. The CDR3 region has the DNA TGTGCCAGCAGCGGCACGGGGGTAGACTATGGCTACACCTTC. Translated: CASSGTGVDYGYTF.

The chain uses TRBV5-1 and TRBJ2-7; D is unresolved. V shed 3 bases and J shed 1 base, with 5 bases lying between them. This CDR3 is built from 12 residues. Germline CDR1 and CDR2: SGHRS and YFSETQ. CDR3 residues: CASSSTSYEQYF. In nucleotides, the CDR3 is TGCGCCAGCAGCTCGACTTCCTACGAGCAGTACTTC.

This clone has just a few counts. The V and J genes are TRBV14 and TRBJ2-2; D uncertain. Per the germline V gene, CDR1 is SGHDN and CDR2 is FVKESK. The CDR3 totals 15 residues. Trimming took 2 bases from V and 4 from J, leaving 11 bases between them. The CDR3 here is CASSQQLASTGELFF. The CDR3, as DNA: TGTGCCAGCAGCCAACAATTAGCTTCCACCGGGGAGCTGTTTTTT.

The chain links TRBV7-2 to TRBJ1-1; 8 positions agree with TRBD1. Per the germline V gene, CDR1 is SGHTA and CDR2 is FQGNSA. CDR3 length: 15 residues. With 3 bases clipped from V and 5 bases from J, the junction kept 8 bases outside the gene matches. The CDR3: CASSFSGGRGTEAFF. CDR3 nucleotide sequence: TGTGCCAGCAGCTTTTCAGGGGGCAGAGGAACTGAAGCTTTCTTT.

This chain links TRBV2 with TRBJ1-5; 11 positions agree with TRBD1. Germline V lookup: CDR1 SNHLY, CDR2 FYNNEI. The CDR3 has 15 residues. After removal of 4 bases from V and 6 bases from J, the junction contained 5 bases not matched to a gene. The CDR3 sequence is CASSGRGQGVQPQHF. The DNA for the CDR3 is TGTGCCAGCAGTGGGCGGGGACAGGGGGTTCAGCCCCAGCATTTT.

CDR3 amino acids: CASSYDRYSNQPQHF. The CDR3 DNA is TGTGCCAGCAGTTACGACAGATATAGCAATCAGCCCCAGCATTTT. The chain has TRBV6-5 and TRBJ1-5; D might be TRBD1 (5 bases). V lost 2 bases and J lost 0, with 8 bases in between. Germline V CDR1 and CDR2: MNHEY, SVGAGI. The CDR3 is 15 residues long.

The chain joins TRBV7-2 to TRBJ1-1; no firm D call. Between the trimmed V and J ends, which lost 7 bases and 7 bases, there was a span of 13 bases. Germline lookup yields CDR1 SGHTA and CDR2 FQGNSA. This CDR3 has 12 amino acids. CDR3 region: CASTNGFSEAFF. The CDR3 DNA reads as TGTGCCAGCACCAACGGGTTTAGTGAAGCTTTCTTT.

The rearrangement uses TRBV7-9 and TRBJ2-5; D is ambiguous. CDR1 and CDR2 from the germline V gene are SEHNR and FQNEAQ (reference sequence). V shed 5 bases and J shed 7 bases, with 11 bases lying between them. There are 12 residues in the CDR3. As DNA, the CDR3 is TGTGCCAGCAGCCCCCCCATAGCGACCCAGTACTTC. The encoded protein is CASSPPIATQYF.

The J gene is TRBJ1-3, the V gene TRBV29-1; D might be TRBD1 (6 bases). V gave up 4 bases and J gave up 4 bases, with 14 bases separating them. This CDR3 has 14 amino acids. Looked up from germline, CDR1 is SQVTM and CDR2 is ANQGSEA. This CDR3 reads CSVVGGAEGNTIYF. The CDR3 DNA follows: TGCAGCGTTGTCGGGGGGGCTGAAGGAAACACCATATATTTT.

The chain couples TRBV2 to TRBJ1-2; D unresolved. This CDR3 has 11 residues. The V gene lost 8 bases and the J gene lost 5 bases, with 9 bases spanning the gap. Germline assignment: CDR1 SNHLY and CDR2 FYNNEI. The CDR3 nucleotides read TGTGCCAGCTCGGGAGGTTATGGCTACACCTTC. Its protein is CASSGGYGYTF.

V and J are TRBV15 and TRBJ2-6; tentative D call: TRBD1 (6 bases). This CDR3 spans 17 amino acids. Trimming took 1 base from V and 1 from J, leaving 11 bases between them. CDR1 and CDR2 from the germline V gene are LNHNV and YYDKDF (reference sequence). The CDR3 is CATSRVPQGSGANVLTF. CDR3 coding DNA: TGTGCCACCAGCAGAGTACCACAGGGATCTGGGGCCAACGTCCTGACTTTC. Looking up the rest from reference TRBV15 and TRBJ2-6 gives the full variable domain: DAMVIQNPRYQVTQFGKPVTLSCSQTLNHNVMYWYQQKSSQAPKLLFHYYDKDFNNEADTPDNFQSRRPNTSFCFLDIRSPGLGDTAMYLCATSRVPQGSGANVLTFGAGSRLTVL.

The chain carries TRBV19 and TRBJ2-3; D is perhaps TRBD2 (6 bases). The CDR3 is 15 amino acids. V gave up 5 bases and J gave up 3 bases, with 15 bases separating them. Germline V gene lookup returns CDR1 LNHDA and CDR2 SQIVND (reference sequence). The CDR3 bases are TGTGCCAGTAGTCCGACGGGAGCGGAGACAGATACGCAGTATTTT. This gives the protein CASSPTGAETDTQYF. Complete variable domain (other parts from reference TRBV19 and TRBJ2-3): DGGITQSPKYLFRKEGQNVTLSCEQNLNHDAMYWYRQDPGQGLRLIYYSQIVNDFQKGDIAEGYSVSREKKESFPLTVTSAQKNPTAFYLCASSPTGAETDTQYFGPGTRLTVL.

The chain recombines TRBV6-5 with TRBJ1-6; 7 nucleotides agree with TRBD1. The CDR3 has 15 amino acids. J lost 9 bases, V lost 0 bases, and 5 bases had no gene match. In germline, CDR1 is MNHEY, CDR2 SVGAGI. CDR3 bases: TGTGCCAGCAGTTACTCGGTCCAGGGGGTTTCACCCCTCCACTTT. Its translation is CASSYSVQGVSPLHF.